What follows is one T cell receptor beta chain and its context. These data belong to a study of technical replicates of blood from several donors. Generated by immunoSEQ multiplex PCR, the TCRdb table keeps only in-frame clones and is missing some. The sample holds about 64,000 clones, 86% seen once. CDR3 length equals 11 residues. Trimming took off 7 bases at V and 4 bases at J, with 7 bases between the two ends. CDR1 is MGHRA and CDR2 is YSYEKL in the germline V gene. The TCR was taken from a human donor in good health. Some clones in this sample may be carry-over from other donors' samples. The sequenced sample was PBMCs. The chain joins TRBV4-1 to TRBJ1-2; TRBD1 might be the D (6 bases). In DNA, the CDR3 is TGCGCCAGCACACAGGGCTATGGCTACACCTTC. Amino acids: CASTQGYGYTF.